Each of the 19 T cell receptor beta chains below was sequenced from the same sample in a study of blood T cell repertoires in COVID-19. Repertoires were generated with immunoSEQ multiplex PCR, while TCRdb's copy carries only in-frame clones and drops some. The sample carries some 75,000 clones, 65% to 90% recorded once. What was sequenced was peripheral blood. These receptors all stem from a man older than 75 with COVID-19, enrolled during active disease.

CDR3 loop: CASSLNSYEQYF. In nucleotides, the CDR3 is TGTGCCAGCAGTTTAAACAGCTACGAGCAGTACTTC. The rearrangement uses TRBV6-5 and TRBJ2-7; no reliable D call. V was cut by 4 bases and J by 3 bases, with 7 bases left in between. There are 12 residues in the CDR3. Germline values: CDR1 MNHEY, CDR2 SVGAGI.

The chain couples TRBV9 to TRBJ2-6; no clear D gene. CDR1 and CDR2 from the germline V gene are SGDLS and YYNGEE. V was clipped by 0 bases and J by 0 bases, with 16 bases between them. The CDR3 is 19 amino acids. The CDR3 nucleotides read TGTGCCAGCAGCGTAGACATCGACTTCGCCATCTCTGGGGCCAACGTCCTGACTTTC. It is translated as CASSVDIDFAISGANVLTF.

The CDR3 is CASSAGQVAGSAEAFF. CDR3 nucleotide sequence: TGTGCCAGCAGTGCGGGACAGGTAGCGGGCAGTGCTGAAGCTTTCTTT. The rearrangement links TRBV6-1 to TRBJ1-1; 8 bases are a match to TRBD1. This CDR3 spans 16 amino acids. V shed 4 bases and J 6 bases; nucleotides not matched to a gene: 13. Germline values: CDR1 MNHNS, CDR2 SASEGT.

The chain has TRBV6-5 and TRBJ1-1; 10 bases agree with TRBD1. The V gene end was trimmed by 0 bases and the J gene end by 3 bases; junction bases not matched to a gene: 1. CDR3 length: 15 amino acids. Germline V gene sequence: CDR1 MNHEY, CDR2 SVGAGI. The CDR3: CASSYSGTGDTEAFF. The CDR3 region has the DNA TGTGCCAGCAGTTACTCGGGGACAGGGGACACTGAAGCTTTCTTT.

This sequence joins TRBV10-3 and TRBJ1-1; D possibly corresponds to TRBD1 (6 bases). There are 16 residues in the CDR3. Germline values: CDR1 ENHRY, CDR2 SYGVKD. V dropped 2 bases and J dropped 2 bases, with 15 bases sitting between them. The CDR3 nucleotides read TGTGCCATCAGTGAGAGTCAGGGGATCGGTAACACTGAAGCTTTCTTT. Protein product: CAISESQGIGNTEAFF.

The chain recombines TRBV28 with TRBJ1-5; TRBD1 aligns across 9 bases. CDR1 is MDHEN and CDR2 is SYDVKM in the germline V gene. V lost 5 bases and J lost 3; bases outside the gene matches: 2. The CDR3 is made up of 14 amino acids. CDR3 region: CASSGTGPNQPQHF. For the CDR3, the DNA is TGTGCCAGCAGTGGGACAGGGCCCAATCAGCCCCAGCATTTT.

The V gene is TRBV28, the J gene TRBJ2-3; TRBD1 matches 7 bases. V lost 6 bases, J lost 3 bases, and 9 bases stayed unmatched. In germline, CDR1 is MDHEN, CDR2 SYDVKM. The CDR3 sequence is 15 residues long. CDR3 amino acids: CASRSIDRETDTQYF. In nucleotides, the CDR3 is TGTGCCAGCAGGTCCATCGACAGGGAGACAGATACGCAGTATTTT.

The J gene is TRBJ2-3, the V gene TRBV7-8; 11 bases match TRBD1. Germline trimming cut 1 base from V and 6 bases from J; bases unmatched to any gene: 6. Germline CDR1 SGHVS, CDR2 FQNEAQ. The CDR3 consists of 16 residues. The CDR3 DNA reads as TGTGCCAGCAGCTTAGGGACAGGGGGCGCATGGGATACGCAGTATTTT. Translation: CASSLGTGGAWDTQYF.

V gene TRBV7-2 combines with J gene TRBJ1-2; 8 bases are a match to TRBD1. V was clipped by 5 bases and J by 9 bases; unmatched bases: 11. This CDR3 is 14 amino acids long. Germline V gene data show CDR1 as SGHTA and CDR2 as FQGNSA. CDR3 sequence reads: CASSPGAGGTSYTF. CDR3 in DNA: TGTGCCAGCAGCCCAGGGGCAGGGGGCACCAGCTACACCTTC. Combining the CDR3 with reference TRBV7-2 and TRBJ1-2 gives the whole variable domain GAGVSQSPSNKVTEKGKDVELRCDPISGHTALYWYRQSLGQGLEFLIYFQGNSAPDKSGLPSDRFSAERTGGSVSTLTIQRTQQEDSAVYLCASSPGAGGTSYTFGSGTRLTVV.

The V call is TRBV5-1, the J call TRBJ1-2; 7 positions match TRBD1. Germline V gives CDR1 SGHRS, CDR2 YFSETQ. J lost 4 bases, V lost 4 bases, and 10 bases had no gene match. The length of the CDR3 is 15 residues. The CDR3 spells CASSPESGQTYGYTF. CDR3 DNA sequence: TGCGCCAGCAGCCCCGAATCGGGACAGACCTATGGCTACACCTTC. Using reference TRBV5-1 and TRBJ1-2 for the parts outside the CDR3, the full variable domain is KAGVTQTPRYLIKTRGQQVTLSCSPISGHRSVSWYQQTPGQGLQFLFEYFSETQRNKGNFPGRFSGRQFSNSRSEMNVSTLELGDSALYLCASSPESGQTYGYTFGSGTRLTVV.

The chain is built from TRBV3-1 (or the pseudogene TRBV3-2) and TRBJ1-1; 10 nucleotides agree with TRBD1. This CDR3 has 17 residues. The J segment lost 4 bases and the V segment lost 1 base, leaving 9 bases of the junction unmatched. Looked up from germline, CDR1 is LGHDT and CDR2 is YNNKEL (reference sequence). DNA for the CDR3: TGTGCCAGCAGCCAAGCGCAGGGGACAGGGGAAACCACTGAAGCTTTCTTT. This codes for CASSQAQGTGETTEAFF.

The genes are TRBV4-1 and TRBJ1-1; 10 bases agree with TRBD1. Trimming cost V 4 bases and J 0 bases; bases outside gene matches: 8. Germline V gene lookup returns CDR1 MGHRA and CDR2 YSYEKL. The CDR3 is made up of 17 amino acids. The CDR3 DNA is TGCGCCAGCAGCCGGCCGGGACAGGGGCTTATGAACACTGAAGCTTTCTTT. This translates into CASSRPGQGLMNTEAFF.

The V and J genes are TRBV7-9 and TRBJ2-5, with 9 positions matching TRBD1. Per germline, CDR1 SEHNR and CDR2 FQNEAQ (reference sequence). There are 14 residues in the CDR3. The junction had 4 bases not matched to a gene; V was cut back by 5 bases and J by 3 bases. In nucleotides, the CDR3 is TGTGCCAGCAGCCCGGGACAGGGTGAAGAGACCCAGTACTTC. Amino acid sequence: CASSPGQGEETQYF.

The V and J genes are TRBV19 and TRBJ1-1; D is possibly TRBD1 (5 bases). CDR1 and CDR2 from the germline V gene are LNHDA and SQIVND (reference sequence). The V end was cut by 2 bases, the J end by 5 bases, with 9 bases between. The length of the CDR3 is 13 residues. The CDR3 region has the DNA TGTGCCAGTAGTATACGGGGGTTAACTGAAGCTTTCTTT. Protein: CASSIRGLTEAFF.

The CDR3 DNA reads TGTGCCAGCAGTTACGCGCACACCATATATTTT. Protein: CASSYAHTIYF. The chain couples TRBV6-5 to TRBJ1-3; no definite D call. CDR1 is MNHEY and CDR2 is SVGAGI in the germline V gene. The CDR3 runs to 11 residues. V was shortened by 2 bases and J by 8 bases, with 4 bases between the two germline ends.

J is TRBJ2-1 and V is TRBV9, with TRBD2 matching over 9 bases. J was trimmed by 6 bases and V by 0 bases; bases with no gene match: 4. Germline V CDR1 and CDR2: SGDLS, YYNGEE. The length of the CDR3 is 15 residues. CDR3 in DNA: TGTGCCAGCAGCGTAGCGGTAGCGGGGGCCAATGAGCAGTTCTTC. Encoded protein: CASSVAVAGANEQFF.

This chain links TRBV2 with TRBJ2-7; 7 bases match TRBD1. The trim removed 6 bases at V and 2 bases at J, leaving 7 bases unmatched. CDR3 length equals 14 residues. CDR1 and CDR2 from the germline V gene are SNHLY and FYNNEI. CDR3 DNA: TGTGCCAGCAGGGAGGACAGGCCGACCTACGAGCAGTACTTC. Residues: CASREDRPTYEQYF.

The V and J genes are TRBV5-1 and TRBJ2-7; D is possibly TRBD2 (6 bases). The V end was cut by 5 bases, the J end by 5 bases, with 17 bases between. Germline assignment: CDR1 SGHRS and CDR2 YFSETQ. This CDR3 has 14 amino acids. CDR3 in amino acids: CASSRRAPGDEQYF. In DNA, the CDR3 is TGCGCCAGCAGTAGAAGGGCTCCGGGGGACGAGCAGTACTTC.

This clone was seen once. V gene TRBV12-3 or TRBV12-4 combines with J gene TRBJ2-2; no clear D gene. The V end lost 3 bases, the J end lost 4 bases, and 6 bases lay between the germline ends. The CDR3 extends over 13 amino acids. The CDR3 loop is CASSFPVTGELFF. In nucleotides, the CDR3 is TGTGCCAGCAGTTTCCCAGTCACCGGGGAGCTGTTTTTT.